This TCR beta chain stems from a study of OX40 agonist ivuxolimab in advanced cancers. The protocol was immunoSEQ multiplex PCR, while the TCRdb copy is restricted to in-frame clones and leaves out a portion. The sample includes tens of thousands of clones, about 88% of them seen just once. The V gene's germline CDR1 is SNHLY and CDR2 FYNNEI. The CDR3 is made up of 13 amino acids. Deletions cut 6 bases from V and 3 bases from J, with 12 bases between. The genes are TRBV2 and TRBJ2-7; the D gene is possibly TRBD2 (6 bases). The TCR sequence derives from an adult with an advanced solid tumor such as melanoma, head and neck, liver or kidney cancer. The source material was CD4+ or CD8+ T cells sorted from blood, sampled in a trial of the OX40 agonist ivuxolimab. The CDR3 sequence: CASRGPRGYEQYF. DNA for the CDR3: TGTGCCAGCAGGGGTCCGCGGGGCTACGAGCAGTACTTC.